The T cell receptor beta chain under discussion was sequenced for a study of regulatory T cells in long-lasting Graves disease. Across the study: Graves' patients diagnosed newly had used antithyroid drugs under 3 months.

This clonotype came up a few times. With V trimmed by 1 base and J by 11 bases, 5 bases remained unmatched. Per germline, CDR1 DFQATT and CDR2 SNEGSKA (reference sequence). This CDR3 is 12 amino acids long. The TCR beta library used iRepertoire HTBI primers with Arm-PCR amplification of CDR3. Each CDR3 protein gets one entry after TCRdb re-called the multiplex PCR reads with MiXCR. The data contain about 620,000 distinct CDR3 sequences, roughly 15% of them singletons. Time point here: newly diagnosed GD, antithyroid drugs for less than 3 months. Preparation of the TCR library used RNA extracted from PBMCs. The same sample was also studied in work on T cells in Graves' hyperthyroidism and ophthalmopathy. That paper notes: Every diagnosis used clinical symptoms, serum thyroxine and TRAb, thyroid ultrasound and orbital computed tomography.

The TCR sequence derives from a woman in her twenties or thirties with Graves disease. The sample consisted of peripheral blood mononuclear cells (PBMCs), taken at new diagnosis, from a patient treated with antithyroid drugs. The J gene is TRBJ2-3, the V gene TRBV20-1, with 8 bases lining up with TRBD2. For the CDR3, the DNA is TGCAGTGCTAGAGTTAACAGCGGGGGGCAGTATTTT. Its protein is CSARVNSGGQYF.